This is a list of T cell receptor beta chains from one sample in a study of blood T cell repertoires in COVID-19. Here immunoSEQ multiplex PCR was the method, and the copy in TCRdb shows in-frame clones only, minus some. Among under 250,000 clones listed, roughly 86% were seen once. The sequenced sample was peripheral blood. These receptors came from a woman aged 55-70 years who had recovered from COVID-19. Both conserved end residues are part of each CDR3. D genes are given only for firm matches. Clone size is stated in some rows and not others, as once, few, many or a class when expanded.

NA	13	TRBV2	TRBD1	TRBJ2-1	TGTGCCAGCCGGGACAGTATCTACAATGAGCAGTTCTTC	CASRDSIYNEQFF
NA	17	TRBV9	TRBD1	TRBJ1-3	TGTGCCAGCAGTACCGGGACAGGGGGCAACTCTGGAAACACCATATATTTT	CASSTGTGGNSGNTIYF
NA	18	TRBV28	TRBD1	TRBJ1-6	TGTGCCAGCAGTTACCGACCGGGACAGGGAGGGTATAATTCACCCCTCCACTTT	CASSYRPGQGGYNSPLHF
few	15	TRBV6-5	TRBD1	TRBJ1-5	TGTGCCAGCAGTCGGACAGGGTATGGTAATCAGCCCCAGCATTTT	CASSRTGYGNQPQHF
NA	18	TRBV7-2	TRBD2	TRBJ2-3	TGTGCCAGCAGCTCTCCGACTGGAACGGGGGGTAGCACAGATACGCAGTATTTT	CASSSPTGTGGSTDTQYF
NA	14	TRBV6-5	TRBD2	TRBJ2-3	TGTGCCAGCGAGACTAGCGGGGGGGCAGATACGCAGTATTTT	CASETSGGADTQYF
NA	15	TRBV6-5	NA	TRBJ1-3	TGTGCCAGCAGTTTGGATGGGGGGAGCGGAAACACCATATATTTT	CASSLDGGSGNTIYF
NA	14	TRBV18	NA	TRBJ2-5	TGTGCCAGCTCACCACTCCGGGACAAAGAGACCCAGTACTTC	CASSPLRDKETQYF
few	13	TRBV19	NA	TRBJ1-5	TGTGCCAGTAATCCAAGCTTGGATCAGCCCCAGCATTTT	CASNPSLDQPQHF
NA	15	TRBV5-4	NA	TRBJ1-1	TGTGCCAGCAGCTTGAGGACAGCCCTGGGAACTGAAGCTTTCTTT	CASSLRTALGTEAFF
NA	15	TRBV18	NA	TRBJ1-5	TGTGCCAGCTCACCGGCCCAAATAGCCAATCAGCCCCAGCATTTT	CASSPAQIANQPQHF
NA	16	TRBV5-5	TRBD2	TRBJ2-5	TGTGCCAGCAGCTTGGGGCTAGCGGGGGGAGGGGAGACCCAGTACTTC	CASSLGLAGGGETQYF
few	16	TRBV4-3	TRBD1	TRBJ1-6	TGCGCCAGCAGCCATTTAGGGGGACAGCGAAATTCACCCCTCCACTTT	CASSHLGGQRNSPLHF
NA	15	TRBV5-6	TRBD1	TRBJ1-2	TGTGCCAGCAGCCCGGGGACAGGGGCTAACTATGGCTACACCTTC	CASSPGTGANYGYTF
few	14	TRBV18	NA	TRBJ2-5	TGTGCCAGCTCACCACCGGGCAGGGAAGAGACCCAGTACTTC	CASSPPGREETQYF
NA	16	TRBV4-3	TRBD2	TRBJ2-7	TGCGCCAGCAGCCAAGAGGGCGGGGGTGCCTCCTACGAGCAGTACTTC	CASSQEGGGASYEQYF
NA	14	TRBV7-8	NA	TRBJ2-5	TGTGCCAGCAGCAATCAAAATCAGGGGGAGACCCAGTACTTC	CASSNQNQGETQYF
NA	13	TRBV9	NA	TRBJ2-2	TGTGCCAGCAGCGTAGGTAGCACCGGGGAGCTGTTTTTT	CASSVGSTGELFF
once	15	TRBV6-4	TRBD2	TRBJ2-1	TGTGCCAGCAGTACTAGCGGGGGGCCGGGATATGAGCAGTTCTTC	CASSTSGGPGYEQFF
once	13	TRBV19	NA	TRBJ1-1	TGTGCCAGTAGATACCCGGGAAACACTGAAGCTTTCTTT	CASRYPGNTEAFF
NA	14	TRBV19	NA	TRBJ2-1	TGTGCCAGTAGGGGAGTGGCGGAGGTCAATGAGCAGTTCTTC	CASRGVAEVNEQFF
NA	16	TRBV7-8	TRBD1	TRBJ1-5	TGTGCCAGCAGCTTAGAACCCCGGACAGGGTGGCAGCCCCAGCATTTT	CASSLEPRTGWQPQHF
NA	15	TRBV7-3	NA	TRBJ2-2	TGTGCCAGCAGACAGGACAGCGGAAACACCGGGGAGCTGTTTTTT	CASRQDSGNTGELFF
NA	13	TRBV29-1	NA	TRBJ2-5	TGCAGCGTTGAGGCGGGGAGTAGAGAGACCCAGTACTTC	CSVEAGSRETQYF
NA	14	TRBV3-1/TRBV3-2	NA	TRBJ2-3	TGTGCCAGCAGCCTCAATGGACAATCGGATACGCAGTATTTT	CASSLNGQSDTQYF
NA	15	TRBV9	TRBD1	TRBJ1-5	TGTGCCAGCAGCGTTACCGGGACAGGGAGCTCTCCCCAGCATTTT	CASSVTGTGSSPQHF
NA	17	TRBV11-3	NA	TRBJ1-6	TGTGCCAGCAGCTTAGAGGGGGGGGTTCTTCGAGATTCACCCCTCCACTTT	CASSLEGGVLRDSPLHF
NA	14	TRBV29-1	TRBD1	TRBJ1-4	TGCAGCGTCTACACAGGGGGGACTAATGAAAAACTGTTTTTT	CSVYTGGTNEKLFF
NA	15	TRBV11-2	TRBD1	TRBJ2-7	TGTGCCAGCAGCCTGCAGACAGGGGTGTCCTACGAGCAGTACTTC	CASSLQTGVSYEQYF
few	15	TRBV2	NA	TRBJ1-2	TGTGCCAGCAGTGAAGCGCCGTGGCAGAACTATGGCTACACCTTC	CASSEAPWQNYGYTF
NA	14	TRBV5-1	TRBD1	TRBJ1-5	TGCGCCAGCAGCGCGGGGACAGCCGATGTGACCCAGCATTTT	CASSAGTADVTQHF
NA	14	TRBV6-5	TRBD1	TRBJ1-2	TGTGCCAGCATGACCGACAGGGGGCACGCTGGCTACACCTTC	CASMTDRGHAGYTF
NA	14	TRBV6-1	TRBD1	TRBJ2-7	TGTGCCAGCAGTGAATTGGGACAGACCTACGAGCAGTACTTC	CASSELGQTYEQYF
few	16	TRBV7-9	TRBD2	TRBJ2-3	TGTGGCCTTGGGGCTAGCGGGGGGGCCGAGGATGGTACGCAGTATTTT	CGLGASGGAEDGTQYF
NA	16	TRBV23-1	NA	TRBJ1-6	TGCGCCAGCAGTCACCCTCAAGACAGGTCGAATTCACCCCTCCACTTT	CASSHPQDRSNSPLHF
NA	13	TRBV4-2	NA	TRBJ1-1	TGTGCCAGCAGCCTCTACAGGGACCTTGAAGCTTTCTTT	CASSLYRDLEAFF
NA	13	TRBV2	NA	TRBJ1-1	TGTGCCAGCAGTGTTAGCCGGGACACTGAAGCTTTCTTT	CASSVSRDTEAFF
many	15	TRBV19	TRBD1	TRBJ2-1	TGTGCCAGTAGAGTCCCGGGGACAGGGTATTCTTCAACCTTCTTC	CASRVPGTGYSSTFF